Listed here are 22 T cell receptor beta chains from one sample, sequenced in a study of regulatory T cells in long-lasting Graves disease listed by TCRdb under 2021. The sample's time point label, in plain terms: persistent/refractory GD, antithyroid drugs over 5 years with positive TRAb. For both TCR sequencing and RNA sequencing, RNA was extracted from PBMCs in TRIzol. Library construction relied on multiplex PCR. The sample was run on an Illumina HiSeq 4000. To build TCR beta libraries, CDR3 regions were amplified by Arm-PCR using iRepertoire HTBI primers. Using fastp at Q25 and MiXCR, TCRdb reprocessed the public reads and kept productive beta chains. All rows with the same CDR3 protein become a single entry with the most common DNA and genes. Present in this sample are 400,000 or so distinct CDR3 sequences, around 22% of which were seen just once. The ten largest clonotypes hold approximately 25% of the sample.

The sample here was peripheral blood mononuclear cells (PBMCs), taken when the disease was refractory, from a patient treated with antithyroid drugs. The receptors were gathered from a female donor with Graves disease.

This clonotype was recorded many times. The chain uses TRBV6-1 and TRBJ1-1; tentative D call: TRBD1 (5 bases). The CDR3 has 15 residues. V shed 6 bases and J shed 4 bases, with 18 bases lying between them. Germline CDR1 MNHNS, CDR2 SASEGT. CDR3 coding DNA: TGTGCCAGCAGCCCTCGGGACCCCACGATCACTGAAGCTTTCTTT. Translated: CASSPRDPTITEAFF.

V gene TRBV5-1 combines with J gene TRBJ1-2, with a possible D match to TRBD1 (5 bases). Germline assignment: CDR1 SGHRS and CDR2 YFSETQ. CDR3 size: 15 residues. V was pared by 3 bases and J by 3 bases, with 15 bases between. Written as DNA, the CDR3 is TGCGCCAGCAGCTCGGCAGGGAGAGTAGACTATGGCTACACCTTC. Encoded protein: CASSSAGRVDYGYTF.

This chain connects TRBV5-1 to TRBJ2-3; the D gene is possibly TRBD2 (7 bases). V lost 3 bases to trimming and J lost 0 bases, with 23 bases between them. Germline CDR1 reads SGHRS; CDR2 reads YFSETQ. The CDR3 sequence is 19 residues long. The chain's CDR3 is CASSSSRGAQPSSTDTQYF. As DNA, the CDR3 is TGCGCCAGCAGCTCGAGTCGGGGGGCGCAGCCTTCTAGCACAGATACGCAGTATTTT.

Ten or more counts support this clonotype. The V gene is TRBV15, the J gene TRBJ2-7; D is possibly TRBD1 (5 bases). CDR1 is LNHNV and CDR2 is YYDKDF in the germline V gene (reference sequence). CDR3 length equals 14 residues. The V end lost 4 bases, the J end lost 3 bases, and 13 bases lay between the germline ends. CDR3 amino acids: CATSTLQGLYEQYF. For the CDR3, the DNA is TGTGCCACCAGCACCCTGCAGGGCCTCTACGAGCAGTACTTC.

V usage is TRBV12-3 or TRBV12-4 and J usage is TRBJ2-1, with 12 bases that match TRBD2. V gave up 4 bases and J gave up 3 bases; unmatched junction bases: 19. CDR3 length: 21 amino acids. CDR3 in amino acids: CASSSPDPATSGRDYYNEQFF. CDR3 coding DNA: TGTGCCAGCAGTTCCCCTGATCCCGCGACTAGCGGGAGAGATTACTACAATGAGCAGTTCTTC.

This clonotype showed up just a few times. The CDR3 here is CASSYRTGSDTEAFF. The CDR3 bases are TGTGCCAGCAGCTACAGGACAGGTTCTGACACTGAAGCTTTCTTT. The chain uses TRBV3-1 and TRBJ1-1, with 7 bases matching TRBD1. Trimming at V came to 5 bases and at J to 3 bases, leaving 9 bases not matched to a gene. Germline CDR1 is LGHDT and CDR2 is YNNKEL (reference sequence). There are 15 residues in the CDR3.

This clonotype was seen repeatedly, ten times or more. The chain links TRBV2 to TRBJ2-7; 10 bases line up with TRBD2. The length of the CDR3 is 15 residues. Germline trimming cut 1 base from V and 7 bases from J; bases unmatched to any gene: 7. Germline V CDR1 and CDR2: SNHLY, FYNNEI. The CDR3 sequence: CASSEEAGGPGEQYF. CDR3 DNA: TGTGCCAGCAGTGAAGAAGCGGGAGGGCCAGGGGAGCAGTACTTC.

The CDR3: CAWSGQGSQPQHF. For the CDR3, the DNA is TGTGCCTGGAGCGGACAGGGAAGTCAGCCCCAGCATTTT. The J gene is TRBJ1-5, the V gene TRBV30; 8 bases match TRBD1. V lost 3 bases and J lost 6; bases outside the gene matches: 4. The CDR3 runs 13 residues. Germline lookup yields CDR1 GTSNPN and CDR2 SVGIG (reference sequence).

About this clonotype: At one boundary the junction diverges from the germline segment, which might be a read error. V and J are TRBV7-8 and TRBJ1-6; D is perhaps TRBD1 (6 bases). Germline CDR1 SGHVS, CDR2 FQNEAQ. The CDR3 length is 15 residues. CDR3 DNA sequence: TGTGCCAACAGCATATCGCTAAGGGGGAATTCACCCCTCCACTTT. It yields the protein CANSISLRGNSPLHF.

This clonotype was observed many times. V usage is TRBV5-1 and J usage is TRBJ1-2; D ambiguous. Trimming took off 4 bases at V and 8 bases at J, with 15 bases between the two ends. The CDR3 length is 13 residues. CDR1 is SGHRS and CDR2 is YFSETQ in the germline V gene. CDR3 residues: CASSPIATGGYTF. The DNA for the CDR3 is TGCGCCAGCAGCCCCATCGCCACGGGAGGCTACACCTTC.

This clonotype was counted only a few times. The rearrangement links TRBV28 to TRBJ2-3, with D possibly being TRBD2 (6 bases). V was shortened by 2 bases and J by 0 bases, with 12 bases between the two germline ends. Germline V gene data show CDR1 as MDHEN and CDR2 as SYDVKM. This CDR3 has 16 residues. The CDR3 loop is CASSLQLAVSTDTQYF. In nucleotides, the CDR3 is TGTGCCAGCAGTTTACAACTAGCTGTGAGCACAGATACGCAGTATTTT. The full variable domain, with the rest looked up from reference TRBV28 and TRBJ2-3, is DVKVTQSSRYLVKRTGEKVFLECVQDMDHENMFWYRQDPGLGLRLIYFSYDVKMKEKGDIPEGYSVSREKKERFSLILESASTNQTSMYLCASSLQLAVSTDTQYFGPGTRLTVL.

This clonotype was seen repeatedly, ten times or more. In nucleotides, the CDR3 is TGTGCCAGCAGCTTAGTCCCCTGGGACGAGCAGTACTTC. It yields the protein CASSLVPWDEQYF. The rearrangement uses TRBV11-1 and TRBJ2-7; D remains unclear. This CDR3 comprises 13 residues. Trimming removed 1 base at V and 5 bases at J, with 9 bases between. Germline loops: CDR1 SGHAT, CDR2 FQDESV (reference sequence).

As DNA, the CDR3 is TGTGCCAGCTCAGCCCACAGGGATTCACCCCTCCACTTT. This gives the protein CASSAHRDSPLHF. The J gene is TRBJ1-6, the V gene TRBV18, with a possible D match to TRBD1 (6 bases). This CDR3 has 13 residues. CDR1 is KGHSH and CDR2 is LQKENI in the germline V gene. Deletions cut 5 bases from V and 8 bases from J, with 10 bases between.

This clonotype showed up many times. The CDR3 coding sequence is TGTGCCAGCAGTTTGGCGGGATCGATCCAAGAGACCCAGTACTTC. The encoded protein is CASSLAGSIQETQYF. This chain links TRBV12-3 or TRBV12-4 with TRBJ2-5; a possible D gene is TRBD2 (6 bases). The V gene lost 3 bases and the J gene lost 1 base, with 12 bases spanning the gap. The CDR3 has 15 amino acids.

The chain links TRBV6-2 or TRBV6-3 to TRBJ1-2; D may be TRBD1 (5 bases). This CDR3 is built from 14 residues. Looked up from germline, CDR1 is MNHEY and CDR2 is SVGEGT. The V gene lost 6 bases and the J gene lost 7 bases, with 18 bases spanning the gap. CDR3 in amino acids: CASRPGLSDGGYTF. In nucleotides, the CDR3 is TGTGCCAGCAGACCGGGACTATCAGACGGTGGCTACACCTTC.

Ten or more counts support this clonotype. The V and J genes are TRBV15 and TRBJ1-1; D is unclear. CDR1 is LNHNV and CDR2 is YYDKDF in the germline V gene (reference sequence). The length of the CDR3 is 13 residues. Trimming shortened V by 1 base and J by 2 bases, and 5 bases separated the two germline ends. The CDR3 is CATSRGTNTEAFF. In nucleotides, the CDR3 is TGTGCCACCAGCAGAGGGACTAACACTGAAGCTTTCTTT.

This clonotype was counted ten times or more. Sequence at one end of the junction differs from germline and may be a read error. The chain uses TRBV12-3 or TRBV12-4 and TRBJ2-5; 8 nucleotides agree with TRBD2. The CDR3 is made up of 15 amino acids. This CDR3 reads CASSLAGTSQETQYF. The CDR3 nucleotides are TGTGCCAGCAGTCTAGCCGGGACTAGCCAAGAGACCCAGTACTTC.

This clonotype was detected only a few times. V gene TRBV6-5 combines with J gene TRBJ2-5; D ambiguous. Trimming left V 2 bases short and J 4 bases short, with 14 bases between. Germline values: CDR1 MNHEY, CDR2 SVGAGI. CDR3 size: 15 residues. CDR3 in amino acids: CASSYGRQGLETQYF. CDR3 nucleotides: TGTGCCAGCAGTTACGGCCGACAAGGCCTAGAGACCCAGTACTTC.

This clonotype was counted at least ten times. In nucleotides, the CDR3 is TGTGCCAGCAGCTTTGGGCAGGGCCAAAACATTCAGTACTTC. Translated: CASSFGQGQNIQYF. This chain uses TRBV7-8 with TRBJ2-4; TRBD1 might be the D (5 bases). Germline values: CDR1 SGHVS, CDR2 FQNEAQ. The CDR3 consists of 14 residues. The V and J ends lost 3 bases and 5 bases respectively, with 11 bases between them.

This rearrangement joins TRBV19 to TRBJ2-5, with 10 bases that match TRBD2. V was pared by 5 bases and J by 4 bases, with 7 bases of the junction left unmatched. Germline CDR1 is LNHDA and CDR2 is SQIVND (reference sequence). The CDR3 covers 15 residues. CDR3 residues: CASSAGTSAGETQYF. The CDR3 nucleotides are TGTGCCAGTAGTGCCGGGACTAGCGCGGGAGAGACCCAGTACTTC.

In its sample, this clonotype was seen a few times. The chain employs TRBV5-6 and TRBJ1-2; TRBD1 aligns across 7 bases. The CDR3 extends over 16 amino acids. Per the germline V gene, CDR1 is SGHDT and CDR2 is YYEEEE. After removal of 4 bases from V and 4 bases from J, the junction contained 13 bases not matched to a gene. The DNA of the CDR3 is TGTGCCAGCAGCCTGAGTGGCAGGGGGTACATCTATGGCTACACCTTC. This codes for CASSLSGRGYIYGYTF. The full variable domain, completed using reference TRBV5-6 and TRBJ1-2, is DAGVTQSPTHLIKTRGQQVTLRCSPKSGHDTVSWYQQALGQGPQFIFQYYEEEERQRGNFPDRFSGHQFPNYSSELNVNALLLGDSALYLCASSLSGRGYIYGYTFGSGTRLTVV.

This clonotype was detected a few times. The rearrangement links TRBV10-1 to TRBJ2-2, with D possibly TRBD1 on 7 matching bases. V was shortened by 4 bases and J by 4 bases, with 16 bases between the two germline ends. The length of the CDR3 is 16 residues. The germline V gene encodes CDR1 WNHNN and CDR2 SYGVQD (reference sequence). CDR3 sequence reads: CASSGRRQGGTGELFF. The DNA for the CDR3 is TGCGCCAGCAGTGGGAGAAGACAGGGAGGCACCGGGGAGCTGTTTTTT.